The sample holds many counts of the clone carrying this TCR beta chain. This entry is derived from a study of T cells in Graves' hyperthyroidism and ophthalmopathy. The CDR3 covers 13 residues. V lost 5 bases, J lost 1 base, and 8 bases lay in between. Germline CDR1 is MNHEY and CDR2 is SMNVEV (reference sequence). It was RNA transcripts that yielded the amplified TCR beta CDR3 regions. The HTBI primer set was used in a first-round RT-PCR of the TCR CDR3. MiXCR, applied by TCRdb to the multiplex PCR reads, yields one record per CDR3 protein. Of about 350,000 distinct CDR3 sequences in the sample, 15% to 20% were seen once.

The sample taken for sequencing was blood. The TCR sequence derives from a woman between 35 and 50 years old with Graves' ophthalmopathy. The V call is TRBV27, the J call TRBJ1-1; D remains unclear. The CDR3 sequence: CASSPLTNTEAFF. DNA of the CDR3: TGTGCCAGCAGTCCTCTTACGAACACTGAAGCTTTCTTT.